The clone carrying this T cell receptor (beta chain) has only a few counts. The data were obtained in a study of regulatory T cells in long-lasting Graves disease. The overall study: Persistent Graves' disease denoted over 5 years of antithyroid drugs plus positive TSH receptor antibodies.

Noted time point: persistent/refractory GD, antithyroid drugs over 5 years with positive TRAb. Construction of the TCR library relied on RNA isolated from PBMCs. With iRepertoire HTBI primers and Arm-PCR of CDR3 regions, TCR beta libraries were built. Via MiXCR, TCRdb re-called the multiplex PCR reads, giving one row per CDR3 protein. The table shows hundreds of thousands of distinct CDR3 sequences, with less than 20% occurring only once. Germline lookup yields CDR1 SGHDT and CDR2 YYEEEE. The V end lost 4 bases, the J end lost 8 bases, and 9 bases lay between the germline ends. The CDR3 totals 12 residues.

The specimen comprised peripheral blood mononuclear cells (PBMCs), sampled when the disease was refractory, from a patient treated with antithyroid drugs. V and J are TRBV5-6 and TRBJ1-4; D is undetermined. This TCR derives from a female donor with Graves disease. The DNA of the CDR3 is TGTGCCAGCAGCCAATCGCGGGAAAAACTGTTTTTT. Encoded protein: CASSQSREKLFF.